This T cell receptor (beta chain) emerged from a study of CD4 T cells in relation to SARS-CoV-2 and coronaviruses. Here immunoSEQ multiplex PCR was the method, and the copy in TCRdb shows in-frame clones only, minus some. The sample consists of approximately 50,000 clones, roughly 94% of them appearing once. The CDR3 has 13 residues. Trimming removed 5 bases from V and 2 bases from J, with 7 bases in between. Germline lookup yields CDR1 MDHEN and CDR2 SYDVKM. This chain connects TRBV28 to TRBJ1-5, with D hard to call. The receptor comes from an adult with COVID-19. The sample taken for sequencing was naive CD4+ T cells from PBMCs. Noted subset: naive CD4+ T cells isolated by negative enrichment. This chain's CDR3 is CASSVVGNQPQHF. In DNA, the CDR3 is TGTGCCAGCAGTGTGGTTGGCAATCAGCCCCAGCATTTT.